The subject of this entry is one T cell receptor beta chain. These data originate in a study of cytomegalovirus exposure and HLA in healthy donors. The PCR used 60 Vbeta and 13 Jbeta primers. Profiled with immunoSEQ multiplex PCR; TCRdb holds only in-frame clones, not every one. The sample consists of roughly 160,000 clones, 75% to 85% of them appearing once. The CDR3 loop spans 12 amino acids. Per germline, CDR1 WNHNN and CDR2 SYGVQD (reference sequence). Trimming removed 2 bases at V and 6 bases at J, with 7 bases between. V is TRBV10-1 and J is TRBJ1-2; D gene uncertain. The sequenced sample consisted of PBMCs. The source is a man between 25 and 39 years old in good health and CMV-seronegative. The CDR3 sequence is CASSEKRDGYTF. The CDR3 DNA sequence: TGCGCCAGCAGTGAGAAACGGGATGGCTACACCTTC.